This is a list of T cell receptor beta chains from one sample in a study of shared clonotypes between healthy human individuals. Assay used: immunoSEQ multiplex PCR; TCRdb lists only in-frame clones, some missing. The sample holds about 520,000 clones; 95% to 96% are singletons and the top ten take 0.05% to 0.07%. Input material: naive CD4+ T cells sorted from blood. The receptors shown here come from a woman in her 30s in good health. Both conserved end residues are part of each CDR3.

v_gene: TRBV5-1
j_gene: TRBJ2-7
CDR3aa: CASSLASGTTYEQYF

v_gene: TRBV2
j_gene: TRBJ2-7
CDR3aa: CASSGSYEQYF

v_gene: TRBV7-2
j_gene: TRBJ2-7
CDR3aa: CASRNNVGLAGEQYF

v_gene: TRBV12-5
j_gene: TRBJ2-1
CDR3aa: CASGRSSAGYNEQFF

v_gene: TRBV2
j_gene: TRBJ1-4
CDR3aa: CASSSQGLFF

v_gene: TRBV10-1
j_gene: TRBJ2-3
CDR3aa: CASSALRADTQYF

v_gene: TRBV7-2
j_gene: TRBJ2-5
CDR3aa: CASSIQWGETQYF

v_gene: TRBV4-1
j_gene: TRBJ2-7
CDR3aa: CASSHPPGRIYEQYF

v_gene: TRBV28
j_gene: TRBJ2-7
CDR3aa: CASSFFLLDRSYEQYF

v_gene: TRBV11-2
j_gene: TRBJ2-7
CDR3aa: CASTRDARRLYF

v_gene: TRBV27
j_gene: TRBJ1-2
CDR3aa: CASSTRDRLNYGYTF

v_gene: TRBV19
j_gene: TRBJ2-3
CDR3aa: CASSTIVTGILGTDTQYF

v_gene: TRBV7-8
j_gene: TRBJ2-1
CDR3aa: CASSLRSQRTYNEQFF

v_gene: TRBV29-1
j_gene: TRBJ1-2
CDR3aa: CSVTSNYGYTF

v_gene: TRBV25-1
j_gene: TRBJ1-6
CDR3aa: CASSEVSRNSPLHF

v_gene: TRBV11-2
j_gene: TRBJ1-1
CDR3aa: CASSNVEAFF

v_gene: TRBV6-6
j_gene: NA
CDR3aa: CASRRDRADGEQYF

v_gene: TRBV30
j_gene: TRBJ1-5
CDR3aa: CAWSIASDHQPQHF

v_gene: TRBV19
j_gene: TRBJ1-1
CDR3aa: CASSIGDTVGTEAFF

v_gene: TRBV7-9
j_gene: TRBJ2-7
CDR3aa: CASSFGGSDEQYF

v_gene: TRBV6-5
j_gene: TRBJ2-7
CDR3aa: CASSYGRGRGEQYF

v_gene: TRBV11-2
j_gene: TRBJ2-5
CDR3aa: CASSLRDLSREQYF

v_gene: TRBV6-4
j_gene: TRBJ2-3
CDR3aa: CASSENWQGTQYF

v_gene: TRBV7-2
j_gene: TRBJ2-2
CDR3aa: CASSLALGGRRTGELFF

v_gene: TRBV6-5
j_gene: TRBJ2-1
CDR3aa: CASSYDRGSYNEQFF

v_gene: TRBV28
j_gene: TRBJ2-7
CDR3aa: CATLRPSGRENEQYF

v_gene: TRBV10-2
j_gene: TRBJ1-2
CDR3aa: CASSNRGGDYGYTF

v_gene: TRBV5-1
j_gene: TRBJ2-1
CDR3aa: CASSRSGASYNEQFF

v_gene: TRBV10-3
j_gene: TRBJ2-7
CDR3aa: CAIRGSSYEQYF

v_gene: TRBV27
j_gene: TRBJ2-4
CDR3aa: CASSTRGREENIQYF

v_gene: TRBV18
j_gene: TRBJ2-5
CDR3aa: CASSPRTEVQETQYF

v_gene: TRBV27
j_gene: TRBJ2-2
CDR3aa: CASSFQFGTSGRAGELFF

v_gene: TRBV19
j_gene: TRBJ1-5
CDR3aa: CASSRGQGAQVQPQHF

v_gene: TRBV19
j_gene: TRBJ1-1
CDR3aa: CASSMWGVVNTEAFF

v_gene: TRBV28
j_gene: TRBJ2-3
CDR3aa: CATLTGQGADTQYF

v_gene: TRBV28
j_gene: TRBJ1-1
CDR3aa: CASRLPGAKAFF

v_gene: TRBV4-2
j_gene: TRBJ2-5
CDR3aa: CASSQTGSPGGIRGVTWEGETQYF

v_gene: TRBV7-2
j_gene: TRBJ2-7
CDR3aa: CASSPSGRADYEQYF

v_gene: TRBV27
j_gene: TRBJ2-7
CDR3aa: CASSLAGGHEQYF

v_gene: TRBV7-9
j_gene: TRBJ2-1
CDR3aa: CASSGSEDSSYNEQFF

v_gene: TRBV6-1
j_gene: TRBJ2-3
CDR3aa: CASSVPNFSGGPSTDTQYF

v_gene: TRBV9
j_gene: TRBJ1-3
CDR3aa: CASSTGAGTASGNTIYF

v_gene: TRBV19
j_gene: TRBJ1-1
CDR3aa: CASRRRENTEAFF

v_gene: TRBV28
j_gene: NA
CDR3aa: CASSILAGPYEQYF

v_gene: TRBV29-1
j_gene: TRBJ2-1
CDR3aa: CSVEPSGSYNEQFF

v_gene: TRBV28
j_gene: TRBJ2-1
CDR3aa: CASSVIAGANEQFF

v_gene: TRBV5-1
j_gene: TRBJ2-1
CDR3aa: CASSSHWTSRNEQFF

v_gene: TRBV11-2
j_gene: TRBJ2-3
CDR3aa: CASSSGFPDTQYF

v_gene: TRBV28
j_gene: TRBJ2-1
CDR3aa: CASSPHSSGRRNEQFF

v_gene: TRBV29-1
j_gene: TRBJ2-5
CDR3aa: CSVAGGDQETQYF

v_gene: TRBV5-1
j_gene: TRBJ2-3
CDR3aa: CASSYESADTQYF

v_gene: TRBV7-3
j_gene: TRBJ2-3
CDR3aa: CASSLNPGTDTQYF

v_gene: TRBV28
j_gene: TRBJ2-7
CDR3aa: CASSRAGAYEQYF

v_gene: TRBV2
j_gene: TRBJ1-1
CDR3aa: CATSTVGDTEAFF

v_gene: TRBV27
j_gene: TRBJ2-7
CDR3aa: CASSPQQERREQYF

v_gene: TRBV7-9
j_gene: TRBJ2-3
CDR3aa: CASSPGVAGGADTQYF

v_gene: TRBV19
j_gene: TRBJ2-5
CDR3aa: CASRSPRGAQYF